This is a list of T cell receptor beta chains from one sample in a study of cytomegalovirus exposure and HLA in healthy donors. Profiled with immunoSEQ multiplex PCR; TCRdb holds only in-frame clones, not every one. The table includes fewer than 130,000 clones, around 80% detected once. Sequencing was done on a sample of PBMCs. The receptor source for this set is a woman in her forties in good health and CMV-seronegative. The CDR3 runs from the conserved cysteine through the conserved F or W. Each record gives: clone size, J gene, V gene, D gene, CDR3 protein, CDR3 DNA. A D gene is named only where the DNA matches it firmly. The size of a clone is reported for some rows only, either as once, few or many, or as a class for expanded clones.

size: .; J: TRBJ2-1; V: TRBV6-5; D: .; CDR3: CASRRGDNEQFF; DNA: TGTGCCAGCAGGCGCGGAGACAATGAGCAGTTCTTC
size: .; J: TRBJ2-2; V: TRBV7-7; D: TRBD1; CDR3: CASSVQGQTGELFF; DNA: TGTGCCAGCAGCGTACAGGGGCAGACCGGGGAGCTGTTTTTT
size: few; J: TRBJ2-2; V: TRBV28; D: .; CDR3: CASSWGLANTGELFF; DNA: TGTGCCAGCAGTTGGGGACTCGCGAACACCGGGGAGCTGTTTTTT
size: .; J: TRBJ2-3; V: TRBV15; D: TRBD2; CDR3: CATSRLAGSTDTQYF; DNA: TGTGCCACCAGCAGACTAGCGGGGAGCACAGATACGCAGTATTTT
size: .; J: TRBJ2-7; V: TRBV30; D: TRBD2; CDR3: CAWSVKRPGLAGVFMYEQYF; DNA: TGTGCCTGGAGTGTTAAAAGACCGGGACTAGCGGGAGTCTTTATGTACGAGCAGTACTTC
size: once; J: TRBJ2-7; V: TRBV5-1; D: TRBD1; CDR3: CASSSKDRDYEQYF; DNA: TGCGCCAGCAGCTCGAAGGACAGGGACTACGAGCAGTACTTC
size: .; J: TRBJ2-1; V: TRBV4-2; D: TRBD2; CDR3: CASSQDPIQRDGLNEQFF; DNA: TGTGCCAGCAGCCAAGATCCCATACAGCGGGACGGTCTCAATGAGCAGTTCTTC
size: .; J: TRBJ2-5; V: TRBV7-2; D: .; CDR3: CASSSPSETQYF; DNA: TGTGCCAGCAGCTCCCCTAGCGAGACCCAGTACTTC
size: .; J: TRBJ2-7; V: TRBV11-2; D: .; CDR3: CASSDGIAYEQYF; DNA: TGTGCCAGCAGCGACGGGATTGCCTACGAGCAGTACTTC
size: .; J: TRBJ1-1; V: TRBV9; D: .; CDR3: CASSVVGSGGEAFF; DNA: TGTGCCAGCAGCGTGGTGGGTTCCGGGGGAGAGGCTTTCTTT
size: .; J: TRBJ2-1; V: TRBV28; D: TRBD2; CDR3: CASTNGGGPHNEQFF; DNA: TGTGCCAGCACTAATGGCGGGGGGCCCCACAATGAGCAGTTCTTC
size: .; J: TRBJ2-1; V: TRBV5-1; D: .; CDR3: CASSINPGQLDEQFF; DNA: TGCGCCAGCAGCATAAACCCGGGACAATTGGATGAGCAGTTCTTC
size: .; J: TRBJ2-5; V: TRBV9; D: .; CDR3: CASSGYTGSQETQYF; DNA: TGTGCCAGCAGCGGTTACACAGGGAGCCAAGAGACCCAGTACTTC
size: .; J: TRBJ1-5; V: TRBV30; D: .; CDR3: CAWSGFNSNQPQHF; DNA: TGTGCCTGGAGCGGTTTTAATAGCAATCAGCCCCAGCATTTT